Below are 16 T cell receptor beta chains sequenced from a single sample in a study of blood T cell repertoires in COVID-19. Generated by immunoSEQ multiplex PCR, the TCRdb table keeps only in-frame clones and is missing some. The sample includes about 140,000 clones, 85% to 90% of them seen just once. The sample taken for sequencing was peripheral blood. The receptors were sampled from a woman aged 80 or over with acute or convalescent COVID-19.

This clone appeared once. CDR3 nucleotide sequence: TGTGCCAGCAGCCAAGGGACAGGGGGCAGAAAAAAAAGGGGGAACACTGAAGCTTTCTTT. This translates into CASSQGTGGRKKRGNTEAFF. The chain links TRBV3-1 (or the pseudogene TRBV3-2) to TRBJ1-1; 11 nucleotides match TRBD1. V trimming: 1 base; J trimming: 1 base; junction bases outside the gene matches: 14. Per germline, CDR1 LGHDT and CDR2 YNNKEL (reference sequence). The CDR3 consists of 20 residues.

V gene TRBV5-1 combines with J gene TRBJ2-3; 15 bases match TRBD2. Looked up from germline, CDR1 is SGHRS and CDR2 is YFSETQ. The CDR3 runs 16 residues. V lost 5 bases and J lost 5; bases outside the gene matches: 6. The CDR3 nucleotides read TGCGCCAGCAGAGGGGGACTAGCGGGGGGCGAAGATACGCAGTATTTT. Amino acid sequence: CASRGGLAGGEDTQYF.

The rearrangement links TRBV4-3 to TRBJ2-3; 11 nucleotides line up with TRBD2. There are 17 residues in the CDR3. With 4 bases clipped from V and 2 bases from J, the junction kept 8 bases outside the gene matches. Germline loops: CDR1 LGHNA, CDR2 YSLEER. CDR3 amino acids: CASSRRLAGFFTDTQYF. The CDR3 nucleotides are TGCGCCAGCAGCCGAAGACTAGCGGGGTTTTTCACAGATACGCAGTATTTT.

This chain joins TRBV5-4 and TRBJ2-2; TRBD2 matches 7 bases. V was pared by 4 bases and J by 0 bases, with 6 bases of the junction left unmatched. From germline, CDR1 is SGHNT and CDR2 YYREEE (reference sequence). The CDR3 loop spans 16 amino acids. The CDR3 DNA is TGTGCCAGCAGCCCAGCGCTAGCGGCGAACACCGGGGAGCTGTTTTTT. This sequence encodes CASSPALAANTGELFF.

The chain couples TRBV4-2 to TRBJ1-6, with D perhaps matching TRBD1 (5 bases). The V and J ends lost 4 bases and 0 bases respectively, with 13 bases between them. The length of the CDR3 is 17 residues. CDR1 and CDR2 (germline): LGHNA, YNFKEQ. The CDR3 nucleotides read TGTGCCAGCAGCCGTGGACAAATCGGCTCCTATAATTCACCCCTCCACTTT. Protein: CASSRGQIGSYNSPLHF.

The V gene is TRBV19, the J gene TRBJ1-1; maybe TRBD1 (5 bases). The V gene lost 5 bases and the J gene lost 4 bases, with 11 bases spanning the gap. Germline-derived CDR1 and CDR2 are LNHDA and SQIVND (reference sequence). CDR3 length equals 13 residues. The DNA of the CDR3 is TGTGCCAGTAGTTATCAGGGACTCACTGAAGCTTTCTTT. The encoded protein is CASSYQGLTEAFF.

The V gene is TRBV18, the J gene TRBJ2-1, with 10 positions matching TRBD1. V lost 6 bases and J lost 5; bases outside the gene matches: 7. This CDR3 is built from 15 residues. The germline V gene has CDR1 KGHSH and CDR2 LQKENI. The CDR3: CASSPDRGLHNEQFF. The DNA of the CDR3 is TGTGCCAGCTCCCCAGACAGGGGGCTCCACAATGAGCAGTTCTTC.

The chain recombines TRBV18 with TRBJ2-1, with 10 bases that match TRBD2. CDR3 length: 16 residues. Germline lookup yields CDR1 KGHSH and CDR2 LQKENI. V shed 3 bases and J 8 bases; nucleotides not matched to a gene: 10. This CDR3 is CASSPQERGGRHEQFF. CDR3 in DNA: TGTGCCAGCTCACCCCAGGAGCGGGGGGGCCGGCATGAGCAGTTCTTC.

The chain employs TRBV4-2 and TRBJ2-3, with TRBD1 matching over 12 bases. V lost 0 bases and J lost 5; bases outside the gene matches: 6. This CDR3 is 17 amino acids long. Germline loops: CDR1 LGHNA, CDR2 YNFKEQ. In DNA, the CDR3 is TGTGCCAGCAGCCAAGATTGGGGACAGGGGGCAGGAGATACGCAGTATTTT. This codes for CASSQDWGQGAGDTQYF.

The J gene is TRBJ1-6, the V gene TRBV19, with 12 bases matching TRBD1. The trim removed 5 bases at V and 8 bases at J, leaving 10 bases unmatched. CDR3 size: 17 residues. Germline CDR1 reads LNHDA; CDR2 reads SQIVND (reference sequence). CDR3 bases: TGTGCCAGTAGTGTAAGAATCGGGACAGGGGGCCATTCACCCCTCCACTTT. Translated, it gives CASSVRIGTGGHSPLHF.

This clone was found once. The J gene is TRBJ2-5, the V gene TRBV29-1; D may be TRBD1 (6 bases). CDR3 length equals 12 residues. Looked up from germline, CDR1 is SQVTM and CDR2 is ANQGSEA. V was shortened by 4 bases and J by 3 bases, with 9 bases between the two germline ends. CDR3 in amino acids: CSVVYREETQYF. In DNA, the CDR3 is TGCAGCGTTGTTTACAGGGAAGAGACCCAGTACTTC.

The rearrangement uses TRBV2 and TRBJ1-2; 7 positions match TRBD1. The CDR3 sequence is 13 residues long. Trimming removed 4 bases from V and 4 bases from J; junction bases left unmatched: 3. CDR1 is SNHLY and CDR2 is FYNNEI in the germline V gene. CDR3 region: CASSGTGLYGYTF. CDR3 in DNA: TGTGCCAGCAGTGGGACAGGCCTCTATGGCTACACCTTC. Full variable domain (outside the CDR3, taken from reference TRBV2 and TRBJ1-2): EPEVTQTPSHQVTQMGQEVILRCVPISNHLYFYWYRQILGQKVEFLVSFYNNEISEKSEIFDDQFSVERPDGSNFTLKIRSTKLEDSAMYFCASSGTGLYGYTFGSGTRLTVV.

CDR3 nucleotides: TGTGCCAGTAGATTAGCCAGGGAGAACACTGAAGCTTTCTTT. This encodes CASRLARENTEAFF. The chain is built from TRBV19 and TRBJ1-1; maybe TRBD1 (5 bases). The germline gives CDR1 LNHDA, CDR2 SQIVND (reference sequence). V lost 6 bases to trimming and J lost 1 base, with 12 bases between them. The CDR3 loop spans 14 amino acids.

The chain uses TRBV5-1 and TRBJ1-2; perhaps TRBD1 as D (5 bases). The CDR3 is 13 amino acids. Germline CDR1 reads SGHRS; CDR2 reads YFSETQ. V was pared by 7 bases and J by 4 bases, with 14 bases between. The CDR3 reads CASAPGSFYGYTF. CDR3 coding DNA: TGCGCCAGCGCGCCAGGGTCGTTCTATGGCTACACCTTC.

This chain uses TRBV7-2 with TRBJ2-2, with 12 bases that match TRBD1. The CDR3 runs to 16 residues. V lost 5 bases, J lost 7 bases, and 8 bases stayed unmatched. Germline V gene lookup returns CDR1 SGHTA and CDR2 FQGNSA. CDR3 in DNA: TGTGCCAGCAGCCCGGGACAGGGGGCGCCGAACGGGGAGCTGTTTTTT. This encodes CASSPGQGAPNGELFF.

V is TRBV4-1 and J is TRBJ2-1; 8 bases fit TRBD2. CDR3 length: 17 amino acids. Germline V CDR1 and CDR2: MGHRA, YSYEKL. V shed 2 bases and J 0 bases; nucleotides not matched to a gene: 6. This CDR3 reads CASSQSLAGFSYNEQFF. In DNA, the CDR3 is TGCGCCAGCAGCCAAAGCCTAGCGGGCTTCTCCTACAATGAGCAGTTCTTC.